This T cell receptor (beta chain) was captured by sequencing in a study of blood T cell repertoires in COVID-19. In the study overall: Samples taken during acute and convalescent COVID-19 were collected in the United States, Italy and Spain. In each case, the material was cDNA or gDNA derived from T cells, B-cell-depleted T cells, or PBMCs.

Assay: immunoSEQ multiplex PCR; the TCRdb copy retains only in-frame clones and omits some. The sample holds about 280,000 clones, approximately 85% seen once. The source is a man between 18 and 35 years old with active or convalescent COVID-19. Sequencing used peripheral blood.

CDR3 in DNA: TGCAGTGCTAGTTTAGCGGGGGGGGTGGAGACCCAGTACTTC. Protein: CSASLAGGVETQYF. This chain joins TRBV20-1 and TRBJ2-5, with 11 bases identical to TRBD2. The CDR3 runs to 14 residues. Germline CDR1 is DFQATT and CDR2 is SNEGSKA (reference sequence). Unmatched junction bases numbered 5, after V lost 3 bases and J lost 5 bases.